The 26 T cell receptor beta chains listed next were all sequenced from one sample in a study of Ad26.COV2.S vaccination and SARS-CoV-2 variants. Profiled with immunoSEQ multiplex PCR; TCRdb holds only in-frame clones, not every one. The sample contains approximately 400,000 clones, roughly 94% of which appear only once. Sequences were derived from peripheral blood, sampled after recovery from COVID-19. Source of these receptors: a human donor who had recovered from COVID-19.

The V call is TRBV6-2 or TRBV6-3, the J call TRBJ1-5, with a tentative D call TRBD1 (5 bases). Trimming shortened V by 4 bases and J by 5 bases, and 15 bases separated the two germline ends. The CDR3 is made up of 15 amino acids. CDR1 is MNHEY, CDR2 SVGEGT, per germline. The CDR3 DNA follows: TGTGCCAGCAGTTCGTTGTGGTCCAGGGATCAGCCCCAGCATTTT. This encodes CASSSLWSRDQPQHF.

This clone appeared once. The rearrangement uses TRBV5-1 and TRBJ2-7, with D possibly matching TRBD1 (5 bases). Germline CDR1 SGHRS, CDR2 YFSETQ. The CDR3 extends over 13 amino acids. Trimming took off 7 bases at V and 3 bases at J, with 14 bases between the two ends. The CDR3 spells CASRDSAYYEQYF. For the CDR3, the DNA is TGCGCCAGCCGTGACAGCGCTTACTACGAGCAGTACTTC.

This clone was seen only a few times. J is TRBJ1-1 and V is TRBV5-1, with 7 bases identical to TRBD1. CDR3 length: 12 amino acids. V gave up 0 bases and J gave up 11 bases; unmatched junction bases: 4. Germline V gene lookup returns CDR1 SGHRS and CDR2 YFSETQ. CDR3 bases: TGCGCCAGCAGCTTGGCACAGGGGAGGGCTTTCTTT. Its protein product is CASSLAQGRAFF.

The rearrangement links TRBV6-1 to TRBJ1-5, with 9 bases aligning to TRBD1. The CDR3 loop spans 14 amino acids. Trimming removed 3 bases from V and 6 bases from J; junction bases left unmatched: 3. Germline values: CDR1 MNHNS, CDR2 SASEGT. The CDR3 bases are TGTGCCAGCAGTGAGCGACAGGGGGGTCAGCCCCAGCATTTT. Its protein product is CASSERQGGQPQHF.

The chain combines TRBV11-3 with TRBJ1-5, with D tentatively TRBD1 (6 bases). The CDR3 is 16 amino acids. Trimming removed 8 bases from V and 0 bases from J, with 17 bases in between. The germline V gene encodes CDR1 SGHNT and CDR2 YENEEA. The CDR3 DNA reads TGTGCCAGCTATGGTGGACAGATATATAGCAATCAGCCCCAGCATTTT. It specifies CASYGGQIYSNQPQHF.

The chain couples TRBV6-5 to TRBJ1-5; D ambiguous. CDR1 is MNHEY and CDR2 is SVGAGI in the germline V gene. The CDR3 loop spans 13 amino acids. The germline V and J ends were trimmed by 5 bases and 6 bases, with 11 bases remaining between them. The DNA of the CDR3 is TGTGCCAGCAGTACCCAACGCAGTCAGCCCCAGCATTTT. Residues: CASSTQRSQPQHF.

The chain carries TRBV3-1 (or the pseudogene TRBV3-2) and TRBJ1-4; 10 nucleotides match TRBD1. Trimming at V came to 4 bases and at J to 4 bases, leaving 3 bases not matched to a gene. The CDR3 length is 15 residues. CDR1 is LGHDT and CDR2 is YNNKEL in the germline V gene (reference sequence). The CDR3 DNA is TGTGCCAGCAGCCGATGGGACAGGGGTAATGAAAAACTGTTTTTT. It encodes CASSRWDRGNEKLFF.

The rearrangement joins TRBV3-1 (or the pseudogene TRBV3-2) to TRBJ2-3, with D perhaps matching TRBD2 (6 bases). V dropped 4 bases and J dropped 0 bases, with 11 bases sitting between them. This CDR3 has 15 amino acids. Germline V lookup: CDR1 LGHDT, CDR2 YNNKEL (reference sequence). The CDR3 loop is CASSPDYTSTDTQYF. The CDR3 bases are TGTGCCAGCAGCCCGGACTACACTAGCACAGATACGCAGTATTTT.

This clone came up once. The chain has TRBV19 and TRBJ2-1; D possibly corresponds to TRBD2 (7 bases). CDR1 is LNHDA and CDR2 is SQIVND in the germline V gene (reference sequence). This CDR3 has 15 amino acids. Trimming took 6 bases from V and 5 from J, leaving 17 bases between them. The DNA of the CDR3 is TGTGCCAGTAGCGTGGTGGGGGGGCGTCACAATGAGCAGTTCTTC. It is translated as CASSVVGGRHNEQFF.

J is TRBJ2-5 and V is TRBV15; D not certain. Germline CDR1 and CDR2: LNHNV and YYDKDF (reference sequence). V lost 1 base and J lost 2, with 8 bases in between. The CDR3 is made up of 14 amino acids. The CDR3 loop reads CATSRVRVQETQYF. The CDR3 bases are TGTGCCACCAGCAGAGTCCGGGTTCAAGAGACCCAGTACTTC. The complete variable domain, with remaining parts taken from reference TRBV15 and TRBJ2-5, reads DAMVIQNPRYQVTQFGKPVTLSCSQTLNHNVMYWYQQKSSQAPKLLFHYYDKDFNNEADTPDNFQSRRPNTSFCFLDIRSPGLGDTAMYLCATSRVRVQETQYFGPGTRLLVL.

The J gene is TRBJ2-7, the V gene TRBV6-5; TRBD1 aligns across 9 bases. CDR3 size: 14 residues. From germline, CDR1 is MNHEY and CDR2 SVGAGI. The ends lost 6 bases at V and 6 bases at J; junction bases unmatched: 9. In DNA form, the CDR3 reads TGTGCCAGCAGACCACGGGACAGGGTAAGCGAGCAGTACTTC. Its protein product is CASRPRDRVSEQYF.

This clone appeared a single time. V gene TRBV6-5 combines with J gene TRBJ1-2; 9 bases fit TRBD1. The CDR3 length is 15 residues. Germline V gene lookup returns CDR1 MNHEY and CDR2 SVGAGI. V shed 6 bases and J 4 bases; nucleotides not matched to a gene: 9. CDR3 in DNA: TGTGCCAGCAGCCCAGCTGACAGGGGGGGCTATGGCTACACCTTC. Amino acid sequence: CASSPADRGGYGYTF.

The chain combines TRBV10-3 with TRBJ2-3, with TRBD2 matching over 9 bases. V shed 5 bases and J 6 bases; nucleotides not matched to a gene: 9. This CDR3 region has 15 residues. Germline V lookup: CDR1 ENHRY, CDR2 SYGVKD. The CDR3, as DNA: TGTGCCATCAGTCCGGGACTAGCTATAGCCGATACGCAGTATTTT. As protein: CAISPGLAIADTQYF.

This clone was recorded once. V usage is TRBV7-9 and J usage is TRBJ2-1; D remains ambiguous. This CDR3 has 12 amino acids. Per the germline V gene, CDR1 is SEHNR and CDR2 is FQNEAQ (reference sequence). Trimming took 5 bases from V and 7 from J, leaving 9 bases between them. The CDR3 DNA sequence: TGTGCCAGCAGCCCAGCGCGAAATGAGCAGTTCTTC. Protein: CASSPARNEQFF.

The chain couples TRBV11-2 to TRBJ1-1; the D gene is possibly TRBD1 (6 bases). This CDR3 spans 16 amino acids. V shed 2 bases and J shed 3 bases, with 16 bases lying between them. Per germline, CDR1 SGHAT and CDR2 FQNNGV. This CDR3 is CASSLLSGAADTEAFF. As DNA, the CDR3 is TGTGCCAGCAGCTTACTGTCGGGGGCTGCGGACACTGAAGCTTTCTTT.

The chain recombines TRBV11-3 with TRBJ2-3; D gene ambiguous. Germline V CDR1 and CDR2: SGHNT, YENEEA. The CDR3 extends over 15 amino acids. V lost 1 base to trimming and J lost 2 bases, with 10 bases between them. The CDR3 loop reads CASSLGARATDTQYF. The CDR3 coding sequence is TGTGCCAGCAGCTTAGGCGCCAGAGCCACAGATACGCAGTATTTT.

CDR3 sequence: CASVGSGDTQYF. The CDR3 coding sequence is TGTGCCAGCGTGGGGTCGGGTGATACGCAGTATTTT. The chain carries TRBV2 and TRBJ2-3; no firm D call. This CDR3 contains 12 residues. Germline CDR1 is SNHLY and CDR2 is FYNNEI. Deletions cut 8 bases from V and 6 bases from J, with 12 bases between.

V and J are TRBV7-9 and TRBJ2-1; the match to TRBD2 covers 13 bases. Per the germline V gene, CDR1 is SEHNR and CDR2 is FQNEAQ (reference sequence). After removal of 0 bases from V and 0 bases from J, the junction contained 5 bases not matched to a gene. This CDR3 is built from 19 residues. The CDR3 loop reads CASSLATSGGLSSYNEQFF. CDR3 sequence (DNA): TGTGCCAGCAGCTTAGCGACTAGCGGGGGGTTGAGCTCCTACAATGAGCAGTTCTTC.

This chain links TRBV10-3 with TRBJ2-1; 9 nucleotides agree with TRBD1. The J segment lost 9 bases and the V segment lost 3 bases, leaving 12 bases of the junction unmatched. CDR3 length equals 16 residues. The V gene's germline CDR1 is ENHRY and CDR2 SYGVKD. The CDR3 DNA follows: TGTGCCATCAGTGAAGGGACAGGGTACGGCCAGGGTGAGCAGTTCTTC. Protein sequence: CAISEGTGYGQGEQFF.

The chain recombines TRBV25-1 with TRBJ2-1; 8 bases agree with TRBD1. V lost 5 bases, J lost 4 bases, and 7 bases stayed unmatched. Germline V gene lookup returns CDR1 MGHDK and CDR2 SYGVNS. CDR3 length: 15 residues. The CDR3 DNA is TGTGCCAGCAGTACTACCGGGACAGGATACAATGAGCAGTTCTTC. Translation gives CASSTTGTGYNEQFF.

The V and J genes are TRBV5-6 and TRBJ1-4, with D possibly TRBD1 on 5 matching bases. Trimming left V 2 bases short and J 2 bases short, with 10 bases between. The V gene's germline CDR1 is SGHDT and CDR2 YYEEEE. The CDR3 has 15 amino acids. The CDR3 is CASSLLTATNEKLFF. In DNA, the CDR3 is TGTGCCAGCAGCTTATTGACAGCCACTAATGAAAAACTGTTTTTT.

This chain connects TRBV29-1 to TRBJ2-3; D possibly corresponds to TRBD2 (5 bases). Germline assignment: CDR1 SQVTM and CDR2 ANQGSEA. Trimming pared 4 bases from V and 0 bases from J, leaving 11 bases between. CDR3 length: 14 residues. The DNA for the CDR3 is TGCAGCGTTGGTGTGCTAGCTAGCACAGATACGCAGTATTTT. It is translated as CSVGVLASTDTQYF.

This clone was seen a single time. V usage is TRBV11-2 and J usage is TRBJ2-3, with 7 bases fitting TRBD2. V trimming: 6 bases; J trimming: 0 bases; junction bases outside the gene matches: 3. Germline V gene data show CDR1 as SGHAT and CDR2 as FQNNGV. The CDR3 is 14 amino acids. The CDR3 here is CASRSGTSTDTQYF. CDR3 DNA: TGTGCCAGCAGGAGCGGGACCAGCACAGATACGCAGTATTTT. The entire variable domain, with the rest obtained from reference TRBV11-2 and TRBJ2-3, is as follows: EAGVAQSPRYKIIEKRQSVAFWCNPISGHATLYWYQQILGQGPKLLIQFQNNGVVDDSQLPKDRFSAERLKGVDSTLKIQPAKLEDSAVYLCASRSGTSTDTQYFGPGTRLTVL.

The chain uses TRBV6-6 and TRBJ1-2; D perhaps matches TRBD1 (5 bases). CDR3 size: 13 residues. Per germline, CDR1 MNHNY and CDR2 SVGAGI (reference sequence). Trimming left V 6 bases short and J 8 bases short, with 16 bases between. DNA of the CDR3: TGTGCCAGCAGATCCGGGGCCCGAGACGGCTACACCTTC. This codes for CASRSGARDGYTF.

The chain uses TRBV7-9 and TRBJ2-6; D may be TRBD2 (6 bases). Per the germline V gene, CDR1 is SEHNR and CDR2 is FQNEAQ (reference sequence). V was shortened by 5 bases and J by 4 bases, with 18 bases between the two germline ends. This CDR3 comprises 17 residues. CDR3 loop: CASSLGPGVWGANVLTF. The CDR3 DNA reads as TGTGCCAGCAGCCTGGGACCGGGGGTGTGGGGGGCCAACGTCCTGACTTTC.

This clone was seen only once. The chain uses TRBV5-5 and TRBJ2-7, with 7 bases fitting TRBD1. Trimming cost V 4 bases and J 3 bases; bases outside gene matches: 10. Germline V gene lookup returns CDR1 SGHKS and CDR2 YYEKEE (reference sequence). This CDR3 spans 15 amino acids. The CDR3 DNA is TGTGCCAGCAGCCAGGACAGGCCAACCCTCTACGAGCAGTACTTC. Translating it yields CASSQDRPTLYEQYF.